This TCR beta chain originates from a study of shared clonotypes between healthy human individuals. The wider study: Sampling drew on donors who were a couple of women and three men aged 18 to 49. Study-wide findings and caveats: Generation probabilities of non-shared clonotypes were lower (relative to those shared by all four donors).

The germline CDR1 and CDR2 sequences are MNHEY and SMNVEV (reference sequence). Trimming shortened V by 6 bases and J by 5 bases, and 13 bases separated the two germline ends. The CDR3 is made up of 14 amino acids. When replicate PCRs were run on sorted subsets, they used 200 to 250 ng DNA, around 33,000 T cell genomes. Sequencing was performed with immunoSEQ multiplex PCR; in TCRdb, only in-frame clones are kept and a portion is missing. The sample holds millions of clones; approximately 94% are singletons and the top ten take 1.1%. Terminally differentiated effector memory CD45RA+ cells were left out of the naive CD8 fraction, which was CD45RO-negative and positively selected for CCR7. In regard to this clone: Antigen specificity is unknown.

This chain links TRBV27 with TRBJ2-2, with D perhaps matching TRBD2 (5 bases). The clonotype comes from a young man in good health. Sequencing was carried out using naive CD8+ T cells sorted from blood. The CDR3 protein is CASSFLVATGELFF. The CDR3 region has the DNA TGTGCCAGCAGCTTCTTGGTAGCGACCGGGGAGCTGTTTTTT.